A single sample is the source of the 8 T cell receptor beta chains below, sequenced in a study of T cells after yellow fever vaccination. A single record per CDR3 protein comes from TCRdb applying MiXCR to the 5' RACE reads. This table has around 200,000 distinct CDR3 sequences, about 11% appearing once. The sample consisted of CD8+ T cells sorted from PBMCs, taken 15 days after the yellow fever booster vaccination. These receptors came from a man between 18 and 35 years old who received the YFV17D yellow fever vaccine.

This clonotype has more than one count but fewer than ten. The chain carries TRBV20-1 and TRBJ1-1; D gene ambiguous. This CDR3 spans 14 amino acids. From germline, CDR1 is DFQATT and CDR2 SNEGSKA (reference sequence). Trimming removed 2 bases from V and 5 bases from J, with 15 bases in between. The CDR3, as DNA: TGCAGTGCTAGACCCCGAGGCGGGTATACTGAAGCTTTCTTT. This gives the protein CSARPRGGYTEAFF.

This clonotype was picked up a small number of times. This chain connects TRBV14 to TRBJ2-1, with a tentative D call TRBD1 (5 bases). Per the germline V gene, CDR1 is SGHDN and CDR2 is FVKESK. Trimming took off 6 bases at V and 0 bases at J, with 12 bases between the two ends. This CDR3 is 15 amino acids long. CDR3 DNA sequence: TGTGCCAGCAGGCAGGGTAATAGCTCCTACAATGAGCAGTTCTTC. Its protein is CASRQGNSSYNEQFF.

This clonotype was found a few times. The CDR3 DNA reads as TGTGCCAGCAGCTTTGAGGTCGGACTACAAGAGACCCAGTACTTC. This translates into CASSFEVGLQETQYF. The chain combines TRBV7-8 with TRBJ2-5; a weak D match, TRBD2 (6 bases). Trimming took off 3 bases at V and 2 bases at J, with 13 bases between the two ends. This CDR3 contains 15 residues. Germline CDR1 SGHVS, CDR2 FQNEAQ.

This CDR3 is CATSASPSNYGYTF. In nucleotides, the CDR3 is TGTGCCACCAGTGCTAGCCCGTCTAACTATGGCTACACCTTC. The chain joins TRBV24-1 to TRBJ1-2; no reliable D call. The CDR3 loop spans 14 amino acids. CDR1 and CDR2 (germline): KGHDR, SFDVKD. Trimming cost V 5 bases and J 0 bases, with 9 bases left between them.

The rearrangement joins TRBV4-3 to TRBJ2-3; no firm D call. This CDR3 comprises 14 residues. Trimming removed 0 bases at V and 0 bases at J, with 4 bases between. Germline CDR1 is LGHNA and CDR2 is YSLEER. CDR3 residues: CASSQDLSTDTQYF. CDR3 DNA sequence: TGCGCCAGCAGCCAAGATTTGAGCACAGATACGCAGTATTTT.

This clonotype was counted between two and nine times. The chain carries TRBV6-1 and TRBJ2-7, with D possibly matching TRBD1 (5 bases). The CDR3 totals 14 residues. Trimming took off 4 bases at V and 4 bases at J, with 14 bases between the two ends. Germline V CDR1 and CDR2: MNHNS, SASEGT. CDR3 region: CASSADDRSYEQYV. The CDR3 DNA reads as TGTGCCAGCAGTGCCGACGACAGATCTTACGAGCAGTACGTC.

For the CDR3, the DNA is TGTGCCAGCAGCCACCCCATTAGCGGGGCGTACCAAGAGACCCAGTACTTC. Translated: CASSHPISGAYQETQYF. The chain couples TRBV9 to TRBJ2-5; 8 nucleotides align to TRBD2. The germline gives CDR1 SGDLS, CDR2 YYNGEE. This CDR3 is 17 amino acids long. Trimming cost V 4 bases and J 0 bases; bases outside gene matches: 11.

The chain uses TRBV9 and TRBJ2-5; D gene uncertain. Trimming took off 0 bases at V and 2 bases at J, with 11 bases between the two ends. CDR1 is SGDLS, CDR2 YYNGEE, per germline. The length of the CDR3 is 15 residues. CDR3 DNA sequence: TGTGCCAGCAGCGTAGGATCCTTTAGTCAAGAGACCCAGTACTTC. As protein: CASSVGSFSQETQYF. Full variable domain (missing parts from reference TRBV9 and TRBJ2-5): DSGVTQTPKHLITATGQRVTLRCSPRSGDLSVYWYQQSLDQGLQFLIQYYNGEERAKGNILERFSAQQFPDLHSELNLSSLELGDSALYFCASSVGSFSQETQYFGPGTRLLVL.